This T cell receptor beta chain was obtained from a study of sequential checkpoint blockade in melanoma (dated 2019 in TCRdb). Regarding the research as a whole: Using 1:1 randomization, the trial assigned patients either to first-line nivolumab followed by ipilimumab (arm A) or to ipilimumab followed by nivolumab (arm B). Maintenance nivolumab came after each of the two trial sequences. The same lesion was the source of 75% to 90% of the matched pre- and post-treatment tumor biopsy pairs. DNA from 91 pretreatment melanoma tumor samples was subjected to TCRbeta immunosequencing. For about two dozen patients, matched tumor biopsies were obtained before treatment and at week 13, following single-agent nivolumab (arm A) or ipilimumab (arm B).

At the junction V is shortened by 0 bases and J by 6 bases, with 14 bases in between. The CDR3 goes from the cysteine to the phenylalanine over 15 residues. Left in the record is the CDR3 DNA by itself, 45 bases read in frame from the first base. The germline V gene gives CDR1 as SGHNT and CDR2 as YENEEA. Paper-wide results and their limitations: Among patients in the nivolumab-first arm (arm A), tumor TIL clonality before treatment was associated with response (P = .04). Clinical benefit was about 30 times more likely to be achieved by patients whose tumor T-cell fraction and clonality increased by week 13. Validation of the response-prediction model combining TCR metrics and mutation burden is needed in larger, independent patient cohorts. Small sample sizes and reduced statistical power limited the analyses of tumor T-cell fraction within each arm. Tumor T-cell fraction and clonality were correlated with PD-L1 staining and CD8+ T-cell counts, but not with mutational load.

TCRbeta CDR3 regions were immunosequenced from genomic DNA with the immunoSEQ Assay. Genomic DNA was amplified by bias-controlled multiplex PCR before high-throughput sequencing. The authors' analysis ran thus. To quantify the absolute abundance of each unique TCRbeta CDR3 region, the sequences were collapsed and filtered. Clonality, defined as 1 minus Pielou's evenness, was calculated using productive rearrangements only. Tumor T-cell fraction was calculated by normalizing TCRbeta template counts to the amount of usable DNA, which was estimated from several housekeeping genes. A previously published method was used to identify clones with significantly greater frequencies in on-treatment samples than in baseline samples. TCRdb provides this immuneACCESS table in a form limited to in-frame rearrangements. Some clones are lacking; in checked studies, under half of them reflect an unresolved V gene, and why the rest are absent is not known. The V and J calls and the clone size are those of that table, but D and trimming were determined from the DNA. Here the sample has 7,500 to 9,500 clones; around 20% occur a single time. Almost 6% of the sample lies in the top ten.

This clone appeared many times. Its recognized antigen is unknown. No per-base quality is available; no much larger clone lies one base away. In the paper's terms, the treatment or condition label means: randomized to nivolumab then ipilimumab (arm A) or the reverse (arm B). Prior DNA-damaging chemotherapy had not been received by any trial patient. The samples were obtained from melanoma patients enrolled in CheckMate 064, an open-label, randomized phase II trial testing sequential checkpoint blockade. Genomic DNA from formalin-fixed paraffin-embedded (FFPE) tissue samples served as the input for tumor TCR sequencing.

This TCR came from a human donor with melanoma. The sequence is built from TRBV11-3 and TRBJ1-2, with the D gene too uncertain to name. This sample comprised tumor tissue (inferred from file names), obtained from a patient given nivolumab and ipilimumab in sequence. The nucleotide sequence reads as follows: TGTGCCAGCAGCTTAGATAACAGACCTTTGGATGGCTACACCTTC. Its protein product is CASSLDNRPLDGYTF.